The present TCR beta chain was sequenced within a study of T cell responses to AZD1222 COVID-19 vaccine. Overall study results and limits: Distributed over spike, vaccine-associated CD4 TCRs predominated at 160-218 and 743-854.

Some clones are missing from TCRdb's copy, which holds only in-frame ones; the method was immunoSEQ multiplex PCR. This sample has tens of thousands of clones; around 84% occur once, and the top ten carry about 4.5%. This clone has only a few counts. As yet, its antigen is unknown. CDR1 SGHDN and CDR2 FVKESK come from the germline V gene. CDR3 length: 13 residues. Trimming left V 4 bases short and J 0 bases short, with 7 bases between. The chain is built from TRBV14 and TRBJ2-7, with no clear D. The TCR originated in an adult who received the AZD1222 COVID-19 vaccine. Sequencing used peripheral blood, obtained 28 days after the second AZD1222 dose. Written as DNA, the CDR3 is TGTGCCAGCAGCCGAAGAAGCTCCTACGAGCAGTACTTC. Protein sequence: CASSRRSSYEQYF.